This T cell receptor (beta chain) was sequenced during a study of long-term antiretroviral therapy in people with HIV. Run at survey level, the immunoSEQ assay was version v3.0. Repertoires were generated with immunoSEQ multiplex PCR, while TCRdb's copy carries only in-frame clones and drops some. The table shows more than 20,000 clones, with about 85% occurring only once. In germline, CDR1 is ENHRY, CDR2 SYGVKD. This CDR3 is 14 amino acids long. V lost 3 bases, J lost 6 bases, and 12 bases lay in between. One or more pre-ART and two or more post-ART PBMC samples were available from each donor. Concerning this clone: As yet, its antigen is unknown.

Study-wide results and limits: Clones expanded before ART dominated the repertoire at all time points.

This receptor was taken from a woman in her 30s with HIV. Sequences were derived from unsorted PBMCs, sampled 1.9 years after starting antiretroviral therapy. The genes are TRBV10-3 and TRBJ2-1, with D possibly matching TRBD2 (6 bases). The DNA of the CDR3 is TGTGCCATCAGTGACCTTTCGGGACTCAATGAGCAGTTCTTC. It encodes CAISDLSGLNEQFF.